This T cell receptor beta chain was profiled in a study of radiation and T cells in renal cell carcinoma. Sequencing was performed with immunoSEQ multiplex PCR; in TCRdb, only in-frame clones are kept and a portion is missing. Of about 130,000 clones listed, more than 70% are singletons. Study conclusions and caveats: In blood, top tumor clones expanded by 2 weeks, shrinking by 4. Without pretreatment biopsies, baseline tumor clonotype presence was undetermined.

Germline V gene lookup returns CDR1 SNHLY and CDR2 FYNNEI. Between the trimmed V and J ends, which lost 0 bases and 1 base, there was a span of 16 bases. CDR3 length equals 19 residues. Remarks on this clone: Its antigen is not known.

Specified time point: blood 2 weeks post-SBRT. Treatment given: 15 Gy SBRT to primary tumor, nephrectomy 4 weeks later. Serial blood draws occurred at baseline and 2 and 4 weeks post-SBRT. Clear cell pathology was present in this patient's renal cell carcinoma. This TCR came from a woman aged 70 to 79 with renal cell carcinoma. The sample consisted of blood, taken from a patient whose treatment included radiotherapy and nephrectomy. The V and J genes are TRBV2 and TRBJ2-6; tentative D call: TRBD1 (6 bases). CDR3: CASSEALVGGRSGANVLTF. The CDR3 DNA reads TGTGCCAGCAGTGAAGCGCTTGTAGGGGGTAGGTCTGGGGCCAACGTCCTGACTTTC.